Following are 9 T cell receptor beta chains from one sample sequenced in a study of ipilimumab plus nivolumab after autologous stem cell transplantation. The assay was immunoSEQ multiplex PCR, and TCRdb's table has in-frame clones only and misses some. The data show 17,000 or so clones, 65% to 80% seen once. The input for sequencing was PBMCs, taken in a trial of ipilimumab plus nivolumab as post-transplant consolidation. These receptors all stem from a male donor with diffuse large B-cell lymphoma.

The rearrangement joins TRBV11-2 to TRBJ2-1, with D perhaps matching TRBD2 (5 bases). The CDR3 has 13 residues. Trimming took 5 bases from V and 9 from J, leaving 14 bases between them. The germline gives CDR1 SGHAT, CDR2 FQNNGV. For the CDR3, the DNA is TGTGCCAGCAGCCACCCACTAGTGCGTGAGCAGTTCTTC. This sequence encodes CASSHPLVREQFF. The full variable domain, its missing parts supplied by reference TRBV11-2 and TRBJ2-1, is EAGVAQSPRYKIIEKRQSVAFWCNPISGHATLYWYQQILGQGPKLLIQFQNNGVVDDSQLPKDRFSAERLKGVDSTLKIQPAKLEDSAVYLCASSHPLVREQFFGPGTRLTVL.

The chain links TRBV2 to TRBJ1-1, with no clear D. The CDR3 is 13 amino acids. Germline V lookup: CDR1 SNHLY, CDR2 FYNNEI. V shed 6 bases and J shed 2 bases, with 10 bases lying between them. In DNA, the CDR3 is TGTGCCAGCAGGGTCTCAGGTAACACTGAAGCTTTCTTT. Encoded protein: CASRVSGNTEAFF.

This clone was seen only a few times. This rearrangement joins TRBV29-1 to TRBJ2-2; 7 bases fit TRBD1. CDR3 size: 13 residues. Germline V gene lookup returns CDR1 SQVTM and CDR2 ANQGSEA. V trimming: 3 bases; J trimming: 9 bases; junction bases outside the gene matches: 7. The CDR3 DNA reads as TGCAGCGTTGACAGGGGGTTGAATCGGGAGCTGTTTTTT. It encodes CSVDRGLNRELFF.

The V and J genes are TRBV28 and TRBJ1-6, with D unclear. This CDR3 has 13 residues. With 3 bases removed from V and 6 bases from J, the gap between germline ends came to 6 bases. The V gene's germline CDR1 is MDHEN and CDR2 SYDVKM. CDR3 in DNA: TGTGCCAGCAGTTTTCGGGGTAATTCACCCCTCCACTTT. Amino acid sequence: CASSFRGNSPLHF.

The chain carries TRBV18 and TRBJ1-1, with D possibly matching TRBD1 (5 bases). Trimming shortened V by 3 bases and J by 1 base, and 9 bases separated the two germline ends. Germline values: CDR1 KGHSH, CDR2 LQKENI. CDR3 length equals 14 residues. The CDR3 here is CASSPGRGNTEAFF. The CDR3 bases are TGTGCCAGCTCACCGGGACGGGGGAACACTGAAGCTTTCTTT.

The rearrangement uses TRBV2 and TRBJ1-3; tentatively, D is TRBD1 (5 bases). This CDR3 has 14 amino acids. The germline V and J ends were trimmed by 7 bases and 3 bases, with 13 bases remaining between them. Per germline, CDR1 SNHLY and CDR2 FYNNEI. The CDR3 protein is CASKAGRYGNTIYF. In DNA, the CDR3 is TGTGCCAGCAAAGCAGGGAGGTATGGAAACACCATATATTTT.

V usage is TRBV21-1 and J usage is TRBJ2-7. TRBV21-1 constitutes a pseudogene. The CDR3 totals 15 residues. The CDR3 bases are TGTGCCAGCAGCAATTTCTGGGGGTTGTTCTACGAGCAGTACTTC. Amino acids: CASSNFWGLFYEQYF.

The gene calls are TRBV10-2 and TRBJ2-7, with D possibly matching TRBD2 (5 bases). Germline V gene sequence: CDR1 WSHSY, CDR2 SAAADI. Trimming removed 4 bases at V and 6 bases at J, with 10 bases between. The CDR3 has 12 residues. CDR3 nucleotide sequence: TGCGCCAGCAGTGGTCCCGGACTCGAGCAGTACTTC. Translated: CASSGPGLEQYF.

The chain carries TRBV7-8 and TRBJ1-2, with 7 bases matching TRBD1. Germline values: CDR1 SGHVS, CDR2 FQNEAQ. The V gene end was trimmed by 4 bases and the J gene end by 4 bases; junction bases not matched to a gene: 3. The CDR3 is made up of 13 amino acids. CDR3 sequence (DNA): TGTGCCAGCAGCTCCGGACAGGCCTATGGCTACACCTTC. It codes for CASSSGQAYGYTF. Complete variable domain (other parts from reference TRBV7-8 and TRBJ1-2): GAGVSQSPRYKVAKRGQDVALRCDPISGHVSLFWYQQALGQGPEFLTYFQNEAQLDKSGLPSDRFFAERPEGSVSTLKIQRTQQEDSAVYLCASSSGQAYGYTFGSGTRLTVV.